Below, 29 T cell receptor beta chains from the same sample are listed, as sequenced in a study of T cells in Graves' hyperthyroidism and ophthalmopathy (dated by TCRdb to the late 2010s). Library prep was done by multiplex PCR. The sequencing machine was an Illumina HiSeq 2000. Amplification of TCR beta CDR3 regions was carried out from RNA transcripts. A first-round RT-PCR of the TCR CDR3 used the HTBI primer set with the Qiagen OneStep RT-PCR kit. TCRdb passed the public sequencing reads through fastp at Q25 and MiXCR, retaining productive beta sequences. For every CDR3 protein sequence, its rows merge into one entry that carries the most common genes and DNA. The sample data list 200,000 to 250,000 distinct CDR3 sequences, and 17% of these were observed just once. Of the sample, approximately 50% is held by the ten largest clones. Sequenced: blood. Receptors originate from a man aged 50 to 60 with Graves' hyperthyroidism.

The chain has TRBV5-1 and TRBJ2-5; a possible D gene is TRBD1 (6 bases). The CDR3 runs 16 residues. V was cut by 0 bases and J by 1 base, with 13 bases left in between. Germline loops: CDR1 SGHRS, CDR2 YFSETQ. CDR3 sequence: CASSLGTAISQETQYF. The CDR3 DNA reads as TGCGCCAGCAGCTTGGGGACAGCTATATCCCAAGAGACCCAGTACTTC.

The CDR3 DNA reads as TGTGCCAGCAGTGAACTGGGGGGTTCACCCCTCCACTTT. Translation gives CASSELGGSPLHF. This chain joins TRBV2 and TRBJ1-6; D may be TRBD1 (5 bases). CDR1 and CDR2 (germline): SNHLY, FYNNEI. The CDR3 runs to 13 residues. Trimming removed 2 bases from V and 9 bases from J, with 8 bases in between.

This clonotype was observed many times. The CDR3 bases are TGTGCCAGCGCGGACAGGGGCCGGCTGGGTTCACCCCTCCACTTT. This sequence encodes CASADRGRLGSPLHF. The V and J genes are TRBV6-1 and TRBJ1-6, with 9 bases lining up with TRBD1. V gave up 8 bases and J gave up 9 bases; unmatched junction bases: 11. There are 15 residues in the CDR3. The germline gives CDR1 MNHNS, CDR2 SASEGT.

There are many counts of this clonotype. This chain uses TRBV28 with TRBJ1-4; 7 nucleotides match TRBD1. Per germline, CDR1 MDHEN and CDR2 SYDVKM. V trimming: 5 bases; J trimming: 4 bases; junction bases outside the gene matches: 7. CDR3 length: 15 amino acids. The CDR3 DNA is TGTGCCAGCAGTACCCTAAGGGGGCTTAATGAAAAACTGTTTTTT. It is translated as CASSTLRGLNEKLFF.

This clonotype was seen many times. The CDR3 coding sequence is TGCAGTGCTAGAGACCCGTACCAAGAGACCCAGTACTTC. Its translation: CSARDPYQETQYF. The chain links TRBV20-1 to TRBJ2-5; no clear D. The germline V gene encodes CDR1 DFQATT and CDR2 SNEGSKA (reference sequence). The CDR3 runs 13 residues. The V end lost 0 bases, the J end lost 0 bases, and 5 bases lay between the germline ends.

This clonotype was seen only a few times. The chain has TRBV24-1 and TRBJ1-5; 11 nucleotides align to TRBD1. This CDR3 spans 16 amino acids. V dropped 3 bases and J dropped 6; count of bases not matched to a gene: 6. Germline loops: CDR1 KGHDR, CDR2 SFDVKD. The CDR3 here is CATSDAGTGGVQPQHF. For the CDR3, the DNA is TGTGCCACCAGTGATGCCGGGACAGGGGGAGTTCAGCCCCAGCATTTT.

This clonotype has a count of ten or more. This chain connects TRBV5-1 to TRBJ2-2, with 7 bases lining up with TRBD1. V shed 3 bases, J shed 7 bases, and the junction held 9 bases outside the gene matches. CDR3 length equals 15 residues. Germline values: CDR1 SGHRS, CDR2 YFSETQ. The CDR3 protein is CASSSRQGTDGELFF. The CDR3, as DNA: TGCGCCAGCAGCTCCCGACAGGGAACTGACGGGGAGCTGTTTTTT.

This clonotype was counted at least ten times. The rearrangement joins TRBV28 to TRBJ2-1, with 14 bases fitting TRBD2. V shed 6 bases and J 2 bases; nucleotides not matched to a gene: 9. The CDR3 is 18 residues long. Germline CDR1 reads MDHEN; CDR2 reads SYDVKM. CDR3 DNA sequence: TGTGCCAGCAGGGATTCCGGGACTAGCGGGAGAACCTACAATGAGCAGTTCTTC. This sequence encodes CASRDSGTSGRTYNEQFF. Together with reference TRBV28 and TRBJ2-1, the CDR3 gives the full variable domain: DVKVTQSSRYLVKRTGEKVFLECVQDMDHENMFWYRQDPGLGLRLIYFSYDVKMKEKGDIPEGYSVSREKKERFSLILESASTNQTSMYLCASRDSGTSGRTYNEQFFGPGTRLTVL.

The chain employs TRBV5-1 and TRBJ2-3; D possibly corresponds to TRBD1 (6 bases). The CDR3 runs to 15 residues. V shed 4 bases and J shed 1 base, with 13 bases lying between them. Germline V gene sequence: CDR1 SGHRS, CDR2 YFSETQ. DNA for the CDR3: TGCGCCAGCAGCAACGACAGACAGGGCACAGATACGCAGTATTTT. Encoded protein: CASSNDRQGTDTQYF. The full variable domain, with the rest looked up from reference TRBV5-1 and TRBJ2-3, is KAGVTQTPRYLIKTRGQQVTLSCSPISGHRSVSWYQQTPGQGLQFLFEYFSETQRNKGNFPGRFSGRQFSNSRSEMNVSTLELGDSALYLCASSNDRQGTDTQYFGPGTRLTVL.

This clonotype was seen many times. The chain joins TRBV20-1 to TRBJ2-7; TRBD2 aligns across 7 bases. Germline values: CDR1 DFQATT, CDR2 SNEGSKA (reference sequence). This CDR3 is built from 12 residues. Losses at the gene ends were 3 bases for V and 5 bases for J; bases not matched to a gene: 4. CDR3 region: CSASAGVDEQYF. CDR3 nucleotides: TGCAGTGCTAGCGCGGGAGTGGACGAGCAGTACTTC.

This clonotype was counted at least ten times. The V gene is TRBV7-8, the J gene TRBJ2-7; 7 bases match TRBD1. CDR3 length: 15 amino acids. From germline, CDR1 is SGHVS and CDR2 FQNEAQ. Germline trimming cut 0 bases from V and 2 bases from J; bases unmatched to any gene: 4. This CDR3 reads CASSLASGTAYEQYF. Written as DNA, the CDR3 is TGTGCCAGCAGCTTAGCATCCGGGACAGCCTACGAGCAGTACTTC.

In its sample, this clonotype was seen many times. The chain is built from TRBV28 and TRBJ1-1; no clear D. The germline gives CDR1 MDHEN, CDR2 SYDVKM. The CDR3 has 12 amino acids. Trimming stripped 5 bases from V and 6 bases from J, with 10 bases between. CDR3 coding DNA: TGTGCCAGCAGTCTACCGATTGCTGAAGCTTTCTTT. Its protein product is CASSLPIAEAFF.

This clonotype was counted ten times or more. The V call is TRBV7-9, the J call TRBJ2-1, with D maybe TRBD1 (5 bases). This CDR3 is 14 amino acids long. Looked up from germline, CDR1 is SEHNR and CDR2 is FQNEAQ (reference sequence). Trimming shortened V by 4 bases and J by 4 bases, and 11 bases separated the two germline ends. In DNA form, the CDR3 reads TGTGCCAGCAGCTCCGTATCAGGGTACAATGAGCAGTTCTTC. This sequence encodes CASSSVSGYNEQFF.

In this sample, this clonotype turned up a few times. The rearrangement uses TRBV19 and TRBJ1-4; 10 nucleotides line up with TRBD1. J was trimmed by 7 bases and V by 6 bases; bases with no gene match: 8. CDR3 length: 15 amino acids. Germline V gene data show CDR1 as LNHDA and CDR2 as SQIVND (reference sequence). The CDR3 region has the DNA TGTGCCAGTAGACCCCGGACAGGGGGTGGTGAAAAACTGTTTTTT. This sequence encodes CASRPRTGGGEKLFF. Full variable domain (missing parts from reference TRBV19 and TRBJ1-4): DGGITQSPKYLFRKEGQNVTLSCEQNLNHDAMYWYRQDPGQGLRLIYYSQIVNDFQKGDIAEGYSVSREKKESFPLTVTSAQKNPTAFYLCASRPRTGGGEKLFFGSGTQLSVL.

There are many counts of this clonotype. This chain links TRBV4-1 with TRBJ2-1; perhaps TRBD2 as D (6 bases). V lost 5 bases and J lost 7, with 12 bases in between. This CDR3 is 13 amino acids long. The germline CDR1 and CDR2 sequences are MGHRA and YSYEKL. This CDR3 is CASSERLVNEQFF. The CDR3 DNA reads as TGCGCCAGCAGCGAACGACTAGTAAATGAGCAGTTCTTC.

In this sample, this clonotype turned up many times. The chain employs TRBV19 and TRBJ1-1; a possible D gene is TRBD1 (6 bases). CDR1 is LNHDA, CDR2 SQIVND, per germline (reference sequence). This CDR3 is 17 amino acids long. V lost 3 bases to trimming and J lost 1 base, with 18 bases between them. The CDR3 sequence: CASSIGTGFKKNTEAFF. The CDR3 DNA is TGTGCCAGTAGTATCGGCACAGGGTTTAAGAAGAACACTGAAGCTTTCTTT.

This clonotype was counted ten times or more. The rearrangement links TRBV5-5 to TRBJ1-4; D is unresolved. CDR3 length: 13 residues. Per the germline V gene, CDR1 is SGHKS and CDR2 is YYEKEE (reference sequence). V was pared by 5 bases and J by 7 bases, with 12 bases between. CDR3 region: CASRLTMTEKLFF. The CDR3 nucleotides read TGTGCCAGCAGATTGACAATGACTGAAAAACTGTTTTTT.

The V call is TRBV7-9, the J call TRBJ1-1; D uncertain. From germline, CDR1 is SEHNR and CDR2 FQNEAQ (reference sequence). This CDR3 contains 18 residues. Trimming shortened V by 5 bases and J by 3 bases, and 25 bases separated the two germline ends. CDR3 loop: CASSHARRRTSKDTEAFF. DNA for the CDR3: TGTGCCAGCAGCCACGCCCGAAGGCGCACGTCGAAGGACACTGAAGCTTTCTTT.

The chain carries TRBV11-2 and TRBJ1-4; D not resolved. Germline V gene sequence: CDR1 SGHAT, CDR2 FQNNGV. Trimming shortened V by 5 bases and J by 3 bases, and 7 bases separated the two germline ends. This CDR3 region has 13 residues. In DNA form, the CDR3 reads TGTGCCAGCAGCGGACTGGCTAATGAAAAACTGTTTTTT. Protein: CASSGLANEKLFF.

There are a few counts of this clonotype. This chain links TRBV5-5 with TRBJ1-5, with unresolved D. V lost 0 bases to trimming and J lost 4 bases, with 5 bases between them. CDR1 and CDR2 from the germline V gene are SGHKS and YYEKEE (reference sequence). CDR3 length: 13 amino acids. The CDR3 DNA reads as TGTGCCAGCAGCTTGGCCCTGAATCAGCCCCAGCATTTT. Its translation is CASSLALNQPQHF.

In the case of this clonotype: This may be a read error: a much more frequent sequence differs by one nucleotide. The rearrangement uses TRBV29-1 and TRBJ2-7; the match to TRBD2 covers 11 bases. Germline CDR1 and CDR2: SQVTM and ANQGSEA. J lost 6 bases, V lost 7 bases, and 8 bases had no gene match. The CDR3 is made up of 13 amino acids. The CDR3 is CSALALAGGEQYF. DNA of the CDR3: TGCAGCGCCCTAGCCCTAGCGGGAGGCGAGCAGTACTTC.

This clonotype was seen more than once but under ten times. The V gene is TRBV20-1, the J gene TRBJ2-7; 8 nucleotides line up with TRBD2. Germline CDR1 and CDR2: DFQATT and SNEGSKA (reference sequence). The CDR3 extends over 16 amino acids. Losses at the gene ends were 5 bases for V and 2 bases for J; bases not matched to a gene: 14. CDR3 sequence reads: CSADTVGLAGTYEQYF. CDR3 nucleotide sequence: TGCAGTGCTGATACCGTCGGACTAGCAGGAACCTACGAGCAGTACTTC.

This clonotype turned up a few times. Here the CDR3 DNA reads TGTGCCAGCAGCGCGGGACAGGGACAGCCCCAGCATTTT. The encoded protein is CASSAGQGQPQHF. The genes are TRBV5-6 and TRBJ1-5; 9 bases match TRBD1. Germline trimming cut 4 bases from V and 7 bases from J; bases unmatched to any gene: 3. Germline V CDR1 and CDR2: SGHDT, YYEEEE. The CDR3 has 13 amino acids.

The rearrangement joins TRBV6-1 to TRBJ2-5; TRBD1 matches 9 bases. Trimming cost V 5 bases and J 6 bases; bases outside gene matches: 7. Germline V lookup: CDR1 MNHNS, CDR2 SASEGT. The CDR3 has 14 residues. The DNA of the CDR3 is TGTGCCAGCAGTCAACGACAGGGGGGAAAGACCCAGTACTTC. Translated: CASSQRQGGKTQYF.

The V call is TRBV19, the J call TRBJ1-6, with 8 bases identical to TRBD1. J gave up 8 bases and V 4 bases, and 10 bases lay outside the gene matches. From germline, CDR1 is LNHDA and CDR2 SQIVND (reference sequence). The CDR3 has 16 amino acids. CDR3: CASSRTGWTGDSPLHF. The CDR3 bases are TGTGCCAGTAGTAGGACAGGGTGGACCGGGGATTCACCCCTCCACTTT.

This clonotype was observed many times. V gene TRBV2 combines with J gene TRBJ1-6, with D tentatively TRBD1 (6 bases). The germline V gene encodes CDR1 SNHLY and CDR2 FYNNEI. Between the trimmed V and J ends, which lost 7 bases and 7 bases, there was a span of 11 bases. The CDR3 extends over 13 amino acids. The CDR3 nucleotides are TGTGCCAGCAAGGGGGATGGGAATTCACCCCTCCACTTT. This codes for CASKGDGNSPLHF.

This clonotype has ten or more counts. The chain links TRBV5-8 to TRBJ1-1; D is perhaps TRBD1 (6 bases). Germline-derived CDR1 and CDR2 are SGHTS and YDEGEE. The CDR3 spans 15 residues. V was pared by 1 base and J by 5 bases, with 15 bases between. The CDR3 here is CASSLYAGVTTEAFF. CDR3 sequence (DNA): TGTGCCAGCAGCTTGTATGCAGGGGTTACGACTGAAGCTTTCTTT.

The count of this clonotype is one. This chain connects TRBV7-2 to TRBJ2-7, with 9 bases that match TRBD2. V trimming: 1 base; J trimming: 0 bases; junction bases outside the gene matches: 7. The CDR3 contains 17 residues. In germline, CDR1 is SGHTA, CDR2 FQGNSA. CDR3: CASSLVSSGKASYEQYF. The DNA for the CDR3 is TGTGCCAGCAGCTTAGTCTCTAGCGGGAAAGCCTCCTACGAGCAGTACTTC.

This clonotype was observed many times. The gene calls are TRBV19 and TRBJ2-7; D is perhaps TRBD1 (6 bases). V shed 3 bases and J shed 3 bases, with 18 bases lying between them. The CDR3 has 16 residues. Germline V gives CDR1 LNHDA, CDR2 SQIVND (reference sequence). In nucleotides, the CDR3 is TGTGCCAGTAGTATGATCAGGGACAAGGGCCGCTACGAGCAGTACTTC. Its translation: CASSMIRDKGRYEQYF.